These 25 T cell receptor beta chains were sequenced from one sample in a study of T cell repertoires in cytomegalovirus infection. TCRdb itself ran the reads through MiXCR, one entry per CDR3 protein. This sample has around 540,000 distinct CDR3 sequences, with 33% found just once. Their specific antigens are unknown. The sequenced sample was cultured PBMCs, obtained from culture after CMV antigen stimulation. Receptors originate from a human donor in good health (CMV status not recorded). Some clones in this sample may be carry-over from other donors' samples.

In its sample, this clonotype was seen a few times. The chain couples TRBV7-2 to TRBJ2-7; 8 nucleotides line up with TRBD2. With V trimmed by 1 base and J by 0 bases, 2 bases remained unmatched. This CDR3 spans 15 amino acids. CDR1 SGHTA and CDR2 FQGNSA come from the germline V gene. The DNA for the CDR3 is TGTGCCAGCAGCTTAGAGGCGGGAGGCTCCTACGAGCAGTACTTC. Translating gives CASSLEAGGSYEQYF.

This clonotype was recorded at least ten times. This chain uses TRBV7-2 with TRBJ2-6, with D unresolved. Trimming stripped 1 base from V and 3 bases from J, with 7 bases between. CDR1 and CDR2 (germline): SGHTA, FQGNSA. The CDR3 is 15 residues long. This CDR3 is CASSLGGVGANVLTF. Here the CDR3 DNA reads TGTGCCAGCAGCTTAGGTGGAGTTGGGGCCAACGTCCTGACTTTC.

On this clonotype itself: Since a much larger clone is just one base distant, this may be a read error. This chain uses TRBV6-1 with TRBJ2-1, with a possible D match to TRBD1 (7 bases). CDR1 and CDR2 (germline): MNHNS, SASEGT. CDR3 length: 15 residues. CDR3 coding DNA: TGTGCCACCCAGGAGGGGGCCCACTCCTACAATGAGCAGTTATTC. Translating gives CATQEGAHSYNEQLF.

A remark on this clonotype: Its ends do not fully match the called genes, so a read error is possible. The J gene is TRBJ2-1, the V gene TRBV4-1; 9 positions agree with TRBD2. The germline V gene has CDR1 MGHRA and CDR2 YSYEKL. The CDR3 length is 17 residues. The CDR3 coding sequence is TGTGCCAGCAGCCAAGATCCGGCTAGCGGGACCTACAATGAGCAGTTCTTC. Its translation is CASSQDPASGTYNEQFF.

V is TRBV6-2 or TRBV6-3 and J is TRBJ2-7; a possible D gene is TRBD1 (5 bases). The CDR3 is made up of 14 amino acids. Trimming stripped 6 bases from V and 2 bases from J, with 14 bases between. Germline CDR1 is MNHEY and CDR2 is SVGEGT. The CDR3 DNA reads as TGTGCCAGCAGCTATAACCAGGGCACCTACGAGCAGTACTTC. It codes for CASSYNQGTYEQYF.

V gene TRBV4-1 combines with J gene TRBJ2-1; D unclear. V lost 3 bases, J lost 14 bases, and 14 bases lay in between. The CDR3 runs 12 residues. The V gene's germline CDR1 is MGHRA and CDR2 YSYEKL. The CDR3 spells CASSHVIGVKFF. The CDR3 nucleotides read TGCGCCAGCAGCCATGTCATTGGGGTTAAGTTCTTC.

This clonotype was picked up many times. The chain uses TRBV7-3 and TRBJ2-1; D is undetermined. V was clipped by 0 bases and J by 4 bases, with 13 bases between them. Per germline, CDR1 SGHTA and CDR2 FQGTGA. This CDR3 comprises 16 residues. CDR3 DNA sequence: TGTGCCAGCAGCTTAACGGCTCGTGCGGCTTACAATGAGCAGTTCTTC. Residues: CASSLTARAAYNEQFF. Full variable domain (missing parts from reference TRBV7-3 and TRBJ2-1): GAGVSQTPSNKVTEKGKYVELRCDPISGHTALYWYRQSLGQGPEFLIYFQGTGAADDSGLPNDRFFAVRPEGSVSTLKIQRTERGDSAVYLCASSLTARAAYNEQFFGPGTRLTVL.

V is TRBV19 and J is TRBJ1-1, with unresolved D. The germline gives CDR1 LNHDA, CDR2 SQIVND (reference sequence). The V end lost 3 bases, the J end lost 2 bases, and 13 bases lay between the germline ends. The CDR3 consists of 15 residues. The CDR3 DNA reads TGTGCCAGTAGTATTGGTCCGCGGATTAACACTGAAGCTTTCTTT. Translating it yields CASSIGPRINTEAFF.

The J gene is TRBJ2-2, the V gene TRBV7-9; 8 bases are shared with TRBD1. Germline-derived CDR1 and CDR2 are SEHNR and FQNEAQ (reference sequence). V lost 6 bases and J lost 2; bases outside the gene matches: 5. CDR3 length equals 15 residues. Written as DNA, the CDR3 is TGTGCCAGCAGGAACAGGGGGAGTAACACCGGGGAGCTGTTTTTT. Its translation is CASRNRGSNTGELFF.

DNA for the CDR3: TGTGCCAGTAGGTTACAAGGTGGAGATACGCAGTATTTT. It specifies CASRLQGGDTQYF. The rearrangement links TRBV7-6 to TRBJ2-3; no firm D call. In germline, CDR1 is SGHVS, CDR2 FNYEAQ. This CDR3 contains 13 residues. V was trimmed by 9 bases and J by 5 bases, leaving 15 bases between them.

This clonotype was seen a handful of times. The V gene is TRBV10-3, the J gene TRBJ2-6, with unresolved D. The CDR3 consists of 16 residues. V was shortened by 4 bases and J by 0 bases, with 10 bases between the two germline ends. Germline CDR1 and CDR2: ENHRY and SYGVKD. CDR3 amino acids: CAISVDRTSGANVLTF. The CDR3 coding sequence is TGTGCCATCAGTGTCGATCGGACCTCTGGGGCCAACGTCCTGACTTTC.

The V gene is TRBV7-2, the J gene TRBJ1-2; D gene unclear. This CDR3 comprises 13 residues. V lost 3 bases to trimming and J lost 2 bases, with 7 bases between them. Germline V gives CDR1 SGHTA, CDR2 FQGNSA. This CDR3 is CASSFRMNYGYTF. The CDR3 DNA follows: TGTGCCAGCAGCTTCAGGATGAACTATGGCTACACCTTC.

This clonotype was picked up many times. The chain couples TRBV7-2 to TRBJ1-4; D is undetermined. With 1 base removed from V and 8 bases from J, the gap between germline ends came to 14 bases. The V gene's germline CDR1 is SGHTA and CDR2 FQGNSA. CDR3 length equals 15 residues. The CDR3, as DNA: TGTGCCAGCAGCTTAGAGCATAAACGACTGGAAAAACTGTTTTTT. This sequence encodes CASSLEHKRLEKLFF.

The genes are TRBV20-1 and TRBJ1-4, with unresolved D. With 0 bases removed from V and 0 bases from J, the gap between germline ends came to 17 bases. The germline V gene encodes CDR1 DFQATT and CDR2 SNEGSKA (reference sequence). The CDR3 has 18 residues. CDR3 coding DNA: TGCAGTGCTAGAGATACCCCGATAAGGAGTGCAACTAATGAAAAACTGTTTTTT. It yields the protein CSARDTPIRSATNEKLFF.

This clonotype has only a few counts. The J gene is TRBJ2-6, the V gene TRBV2; D gene ambiguous. Trimming left V 6 bases short and J 2 bases short, with 8 bases between. The germline CDR1 and CDR2 sequences are SNHLY and FYNNEI. The CDR3 contains 14 residues. This CDR3 reads CASRIGAGANVLTF. CDR3 coding DNA: TGTGCCAGCAGAATTGGGGCTGGGGCCAACGTCCTGACTTTC.

The chain is built from TRBV18 and TRBJ2-7; TRBD1 is a possible D gene (6 bases). The V end lost 6 bases, the J end lost 2 bases, and 11 bases lay between the germline ends. The CDR3 covers 13 residues. The germline V gene has CDR1 KGHSH and CDR2 LQKENI. The DNA of the CDR3 is TGTGCCAGCTCTGACAGGACAACCTACGAGCAGTACTTC. Translation gives CASSDRTTYEQYF.

The sample holds many counts of this clonotype. The chain couples TRBV12-3 or TRBV12-4 to TRBJ1-1; 9 bases fit TRBD1. The junction had 4 bases not matched to a gene; V was cut back by 7 bases and J by 1 base. The CDR3 spans 14 residues. CDR3 amino acids: CASIQGQGNTEAFF. The CDR3 coding sequence is TGTGCCAGCATCCAGGGACAGGGGAACACTGAAGCTTTCTTT.

This clonotype was seen a handful of times. CDR3 sequence (DNA): TGTGCCAGCGAGGGACAGGCTTTTTCCAACCGCTACGTC. Amino acid sequence: CASEGQAFSNRYV. The rearrangement uses TRBV7-9 and TRBJ2-7; 8 positions match TRBD1. V lost 8 bases to trimming and J lost 13 bases; unmatched junction nucleotides: 16. CDR1 SEHNR and CDR2 FQNEAQ come from the germline V gene (reference sequence). The CDR3 consists of 13 residues.

V gene TRBV5-1 combines with J gene TRBJ2-3, with 8 bases matching TRBD2. CDR3 length: 16 amino acids. J lost 4 bases, V lost 4 bases, and 11 bases had no gene match. Germline-derived CDR1 and CDR2 are SGHRS and YFSETQ. Here the CDR3 DNA reads TGCGCCAGCAGCCCACGGGGCGGGAGGCAAGCAGATACGCAGTATTTT. Its translation is CASSPRGGRQADTQYF. Drawing the rest from reference TRBV5-1 and TRBJ2-3, the complete variable domain is KAGVTQTPRYLIKTRGQQVTLSCSPISGHRSVSWYQQTPGQGLQFLFEYFSETQRNKGNFPGRFSGRQFSNSRSEMNVSTLELGDSALYLCASSPRGGRQADTQYFGPGTRLTVL.

Only a few counts were recorded for this clonotype. The chain combines TRBV30 with TRBJ2-1; D could derive from TRBD1 or TRBD2 (5 bases each). The germline V and J ends were trimmed by 2 bases and 6 bases, with 14 bases remaining between them. The CDR3 runs 14 residues. Germline V gives CDR1 GTSNPN, CDR2 SVGIG (reference sequence). DNA for the CDR3: TGTGCCTGGAGTCGACCGGGGCAGTCCAATGAGCAGTTCTTC. This encodes CAWSRPGQSNEQFF.

This clonotype was seen a few times. The J gene is TRBJ1-2, the V gene TRBV12-3 or TRBV12-4, with TRBD1 matching 8 bases. The CDR3 is 14 residues long. Trimming at V came to 5 bases and at J to 6 bases, leaving 8 bases not matched to a gene. CDR3 sequence reads: CASSPLQGVDGYTF. CDR3 DNA sequence: TGTGCCAGCAGTCCGCTACAGGGGGTGGATGGCTACACCTTC.

CDR3 in amino acids: CASSTGLSTETQYF. In DNA form, the CDR3 reads TGTGCCAGCAGCACAGGGTTGAGCACGGAGACCCAGTACTTC. This chain joins TRBV7-2 and TRBJ2-5, with D possibly TRBD1 on 6 matching bases. Germline lookup yields CDR1 SGHTA and CDR2 FQGNSA. The CDR3 consists of 14 residues. V shed 5 bases and J shed 5 bases, with 15 bases lying between them.

This clonotype has ten or more counts. The CDR3 reads CASTPGFGTGELFF. The CDR3 nucleotides are TGTGCCAGCACCCCAGGGTTCGGAACCGGGGAGCTGTTTTTT. The gene calls are TRBV7-3 and TRBJ2-2; D perhaps matches TRBD1 (5 bases). The length of the CDR3 is 14 residues. The germline CDR1 and CDR2 sequences are SGHTA and FQGTGA. Trimming cost V 7 bases and J 5 bases, with 14 bases left between them.

The chain is built from TRBV7-9 and TRBJ1-3, with no clear D. Germline CDR1 is SEHNR and CDR2 is FQNEAQ (reference sequence). The CDR3 sequence is 13 residues long. Deletions cut 2 bases from V and 2 bases from J, with 4 bases between. The CDR3 loop reads CASSLYAGNTIYF. Here the CDR3 DNA reads TGTGCCAGCAGCTTATACGCTGGAAACACCATATATTTT.

V gene TRBV20-1 combines with J gene TRBJ2-7; D not resolved. Between the trimmed V and J ends, which lost 0 bases and 5 bases, there was a span of 11 bases. CDR1 and CDR2 from the germline V gene are DFQATT and SNEGSKA (reference sequence). This CDR3 has 13 residues. Here the CDR3 reads CSARDPNTDEQYF. The CDR3 DNA reads TGCAGTGCTAGAGACCCCAACACGGACGAGCAGTACTTC.